Following are 4 T cell receptor beta chains from one sample sequenced in a study of T-cell reconstitution after alpha-beta-depleted transplantation in children. Researchers prepared the TCRbeta library using unique molecular identifiers, the study reports. TCRdb re-analysed the PCR reads in MiXCR, keeping a single row per CDR3 protein. The sample shows a few hundred thousand distinct CDR3 sequences, about a tenth of them seen only once. The sample was PBMCs from the stem cell graft donor, taken from the stem cell graft. The receptors shown here come from a human donor who donated a stem cell graft to a child with SCID.

This clonotype came up a few times. The chain's CDR3 is CASSLRPDRGSYEQYF. The CDR3 DNA sequence: TGCGCCAGCAGCTTGAGACCAGACAGGGGGTCTTACGAGCAGTACTTC. This chain joins TRBV5-1 and TRBJ2-7; 9 bases are shared with TRBD1. The CDR3 has 16 amino acids. V was clipped by 1 base and J by 4 bases; unmatched bases: 9. CDR1 SGHRS and CDR2 YFSETQ come from the germline V gene.

This clonotype was seen a handful of times. The chain uses TRBV24-1 and TRBJ1-4; D is possibly TRBD1 (5 bases). The CDR3 is 12 residues long. The V end was cut by 9 bases, the J end by 6 bases, with 10 bases between. Germline-derived CDR1 and CDR2 are KGHDR and SFDVKD. The CDR3 protein is CATRQSDEKLFF. CDR3 nucleotides: TGTGCCACCCGACAGTCAGATGAAAAACTGTTTTTT.

This clonotype occurred a few times. The chain combines TRBV6-5 with TRBJ1-5, with 8 bases fitting TRBD1. CDR3 length: 16 amino acids. Germline V gene sequence: CDR1 MNHEY, CDR2 SVGAGI. The V gene end was trimmed by 4 bases and the J gene end by 0 bases; junction bases not matched to a gene: 5. Here the CDR3 DNA reads TGTGCCAGCAGTTCCCCCGGGACAGGTAGCAATCAGCCCCAGCATTTT. Translating it yields CASSSPGTGSNQPQHF.

This clonotype showed up just a few times. The CDR3 here is CASSFRDSGNIQYF. CDR3 in DNA: TGTGCCAGCAGCTTTAGGGACAGCGGAAACATTCAGTACTTC. The chain has TRBV7-6 and TRBJ2-4; 7 bases are a match to TRBD1. Germline CDR1 reads SGHVS; CDR2 reads FNYEAQ. CDR3 length: 14 residues. V gave up 3 bases and J gave up 6 bases; unmatched junction bases: 5. The full variable domain, with the rest looked up from reference TRBV7-6 and TRBJ2-4, is GAGVSQSPRYKVTKRGQDVALRCDPISGHVSLYWYRQALGQGPEFLTYFNYEAQQDKSGLPNDRFSAERPEGSISTLTIQRTEQRDSAMYRCASSFRDSGNIQYFGAGTRLSVL.